The clone carrying this TCR beta chain occurred many times. As yet, its antigen is unknown. TCRdb used MiXCR to reprocess the RT-PCR reads, holding one entry per CDR3 protein. Counted here are approximately 160,000 distinct CDR3 sequences, around 10% occurring once; the ten biggest clones make up under 40%. CDR1 and CDR2 (germline): SGHDT, YYEEEE. V dropped 4 bases and J dropped 10 bases, with 15 bases sitting between them. CDR3 size: 13 residues. The source of the sample is a study of response to subunit inactivated influenza vaccine. The study's findings and limits: Each seasonal influenza vaccination recruits few new T cells, the authors suggested.

The chain carries TRBV5-6 and TRBJ2-1, with D perhaps TRBD2 (5 bases). The sequence came from a man aged 45 to 70 who received an inactivated influenza vaccine. Sequencing was performed on CD8+ T cells sorted from PBMCs, taken around 2 years after vaccination. The CDR3 sequence is CASSRGSGFEQFF. The CDR3 DNA reads as TGTGCCAGCAGCCGGGGTTCCGGGTTCGAGCAGTTCTTC.